The 8 T cell receptor beta chains below all came from one sample that was sequenced in a study of T cell repertoires in cytomegalovirus infection. TCRdb processed the reads anew with MiXCR; each CDR3 protein has one entry. The sample shows under 95,000 distinct CDR3 sequences, 40% to 50% of them seen only once. No antigen has been identified for these receptors. The material was CD8+ T cells from cultured PBMCs, obtained from culture after CMV antigen stimulation. The receptor source for this set is a human donor in good health (CMV status not recorded). Some clones in this sample may be carry-over from other donors' samples.

Note on this clonotype: One junction end disagrees with the germline gene, perhaps due to a read error. The genes are TRBV5-1 and TRBJ1-2; unclear D gene. Germline values: CDR1 SGHRS, CDR2 YFSETQ. The CDR3 is 13 amino acids. In nucleotides, the CDR3 is TGCGCCAGCAGCTTGGGGTTCGGGTCCCCCTCGGGTTTC. Translation gives CASSLGFGSPSGF.

The chain has TRBV28 and TRBJ2-5, with a tentative D call TRBD1 (5 bases). The V end was cut by 5 bases, the J end by 1 base, with 11 bases between. From germline, CDR1 is MDHEN and CDR2 SYDVKM. CDR3 length equals 14 residues. The chain's CDR3 is CASSPLTVQETQYF. CDR3 nucleotides: TGTGCCAGCAGTCCTCTGACAGTCCAAGAGACCCAGTACTTC.

This rearrangement joins TRBV29-1 to TRBJ2-3, with 10 bases lining up with TRBD1. Unmatched junction bases numbered 5, after V lost 6 bases and J lost 2 bases. The CDR3 totals 14 residues. Germline-derived CDR1 and CDR2 are SQVTM and ANQGSEA. The CDR3 sequence is CSVAGTGVTDTQYF. The CDR3 nucleotides read TGCAGCGTCGCTGGGACAGGGGTCACAGATACGCAGTATTTT.

The chain joins TRBV12-3 or TRBV12-4 to TRBJ2-2, with 7 positions matching TRBD2. V lost 6 bases, J lost 8 bases, and 15 bases stayed unmatched. This CDR3 has 16 amino acids. As DNA, the CDR3 is TGTGCCAGCAGCCGCAACTTAGCGGGTACGAAGGGGGAGCTGTTTTTT. This encodes CASSRNLAGTKGELFF.

The J gene is TRBJ2-3, the V gene TRBV28; tentative D call: TRBD2 (6 bases). The CDR3 totals 16 residues. Germline CDR1 reads MDHEN; CDR2 reads SYDVKM. V lost 5 bases and J lost 2, with 17 bases in between. The CDR3 nucleotides read TGTGCCAGCAGTCTATTCCCTGGGGGGAACACAGATACGCAGTATTTT. Encoded protein: CASSLFPGGNTDTQYF.

The V call is TRBV6-6, the J call TRBJ1-5; no definite D call. In germline, CDR1 is MNHNY, CDR2 SVGAGI (reference sequence). There are 14 residues in the CDR3. V gave up 2 bases and J gave up 1 base, with 6 bases separating them. As DNA, the CDR3 is TGTGCCAGCAGTTACGTAGGAAGCAATCAGCCCCAGCATTTT. The encoded protein is CASSYVGSNQPQHF.

The rearrangement links TRBV11-1 to TRBJ2-3, with 8 nucleotides matching TRBD1. The CDR3 has 14 amino acids. The junction had 4 bases not matched to a gene; V was cut back by 5 bases and J by 3 bases. The germline CDR1 and CDR2 sequences are SGHAT and FQDESV (reference sequence). DNA of the CDR3: TGTGCCAGCAGCACGACAGGGGTAACAGATACGCAGTATTTT. It is translated as CASSTTGVTDTQYF.

The V call is TRBV11-2, the J call TRBJ2-4, with D tentatively TRBD1 (6 bases). CDR1 and CDR2 (germline): SGHAT, FQNNGV. The V end was cut by 5 bases, the J end by 6 bases, with 17 bases between. This CDR3 is 15 amino acids long. CDR3 protein: CASSPIQGERNIQYF. CDR3 coding DNA: TGTGCCAGCAGCCCGATACAGGGAGAGAGAAACATTCAGTACTTC.